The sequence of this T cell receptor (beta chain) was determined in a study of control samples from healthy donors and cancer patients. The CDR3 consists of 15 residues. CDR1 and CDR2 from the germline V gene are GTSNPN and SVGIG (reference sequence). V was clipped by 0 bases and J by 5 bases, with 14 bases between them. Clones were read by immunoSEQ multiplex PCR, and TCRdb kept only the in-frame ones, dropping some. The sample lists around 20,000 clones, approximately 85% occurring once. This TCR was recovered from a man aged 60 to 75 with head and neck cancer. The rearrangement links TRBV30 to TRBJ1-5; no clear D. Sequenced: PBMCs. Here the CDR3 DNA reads TGTGCCTGGAGTGTACGAAAACTCCCTCATCAGCCCCAGCATTTT. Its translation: CAWSVRKLPHQPQHF.